These 31 T cell receptor beta chains were sequenced from one sample in a study of T cell changes during pregnancy in multiple sclerosis. TCRdb's table, derived via immunoSEQ multiplex PCR, lists solely in-frame clones and lacks some. The data hold fewer than 65,000 clones, with around nine tenths observed a single time. Sequenced material: peripheral blood, taken before pregnancy. The receptors here all came from a female donor with multiple sclerosis, enrolled in a pregnancy study.

The chain is built from TRBV4-1 and TRBJ1-2, with D tentatively TRBD1 (5 bases). CDR3 length: 15 amino acids. Germline assignment: CDR1 MGHRA and CDR2 YSYEKL. The V end lost 0 bases, the J end lost 5 bases, and 13 bases lay between the germline ends. The CDR3: CASSQDPGIRYGYTF. The DNA of the CDR3 is TGCGCCAGCAGCCAAGATCCAGGGATACGGTATGGCTACACCTTC.

The chain is built from TRBV19 and TRBJ1-5; 8 bases map to TRBD1. The CDR3 contains 15 residues. Trimming cost V 6 bases and J 5 bases; bases outside gene matches: 9. The germline V gene has CDR1 LNHDA and CDR2 SQIVND (reference sequence). The CDR3 DNA reads as TGTGCCAGTAGCCAACAGGGGGTCCCCGATCAGCCCCAGCATTTT. It codes for CASSQQGVPDQPQHF.

The DNA of the CDR3 is TGCGCCAGCAGCTTCGGACAGGGGCAAGAGACCCAGTACTTC. The encoded protein is CASSFGQGQETQYF. The chain joins TRBV5-1 to TRBJ2-5; TRBD1 matches 9 bases. CDR3 length: 14 residues. Germline values: CDR1 SGHRS, CDR2 YFSETQ. V was pared by 2 bases and J by 2 bases, with 1 base of the junction left unmatched.

This clone was counted a single time. The chain carries TRBV9 and TRBJ2-7; tentative D call: TRBD2 (6 bases). The CDR3 totals 14 residues. Trimming left V 0 bases short and J 3 bases short, with 10 bases between. The germline gives CDR1 SGDLS, CDR2 YYNGEE. The DNA for the CDR3 is TGTGCCAGCAGCGTAGGTCTGGAGGGCTACGAGCAGTACTTC. This codes for CASSVGLEGYEQYF.

The CDR3 region is CASSFTQAGGLAKNIQYF. The DNA for the CDR3 is TGTGCCAGCAGCTTTACCCAGGCAGGAGGCCTAGCCAAAAACATTCAGTACTTC. The rearrangement links TRBV7-9 to TRBJ2-4; TRBD2 might be the D (5 bases). This CDR3 contains 18 residues. V lost 3 bases, J lost 0 bases, and 18 bases lay in between. Germline V CDR1 and CDR2: SEHNR, FQNEAQ (reference sequence).

V gene TRBV7-2 combines with J gene TRBJ1-1; possibly TRBD1 for D (6 bases). Germline values: CDR1 SGHTA, CDR2 FQGNSA. Trimming cost V 5 bases and J 1 base, with 11 bases left between them. The CDR3 has 14 residues. The CDR3 region has the DNA TGTGCCAGCAGCCAGGGACAAGAGAACACTGAAGCTTTCTTT. It specifies CASSQGQENTEAFF. Based on the CDR3 plus reference TRBV7-2 and TRBJ1-1, the full variable domain is GAGVSQSPSNKVTEKGKDVELRCDPISGHTALYWYRQSLGQGLEFLIYFQGNSAPDKSGLPSDRFSAERTGGSVSTLTIQRTQQEDSAVYLCASSQGQENTEAFFGQGTRLTVV.

This chain joins TRBV7-2 and TRBJ2-2; 7 nucleotides align to TRBD1. From germline, CDR1 is SGHTA and CDR2 FQGNSA. Trimming took 3 bases from V and 0 from J; bases not matched to a gene: 4. The CDR3 totals 16 residues. The CDR3 loop reads CASSFDRAANTGELFF. The CDR3 nucleotides are TGTGCCAGCAGCTTCGACAGGGCCGCGAACACCGGGGAGCTGTTTTTT. The full variable domain, completed using reference TRBV7-2 and TRBJ2-2, is GAGVSQSPSNKVTEKGKDVELRCDPISGHTALYWYRQSLGQGLEFLIYFQGNSAPDKSGLPSDRFSAERTGGSVSTLTIQRTQQEDSAVYLCASSFDRAANTGELFFGEGSRLTVL.

This chain joins TRBV5-5 and TRBJ2-7, with 7 bases identical to TRBD1. The CDR3 covers 12 residues. In germline, CDR1 is SGHKS, CDR2 YYEKEE (reference sequence). J was trimmed by 7 bases and V by 3 bases; bases with no gene match: 4. The CDR3 coding sequence is TGTGCCAGCAGCTACACAGGGGAAGAGCAGTACTTC. Its protein product is CASSYTGEEQYF.

V is TRBV6-9 and J is TRBJ2-2, with TRBD1 as a possible D gene (6 bases). Germline CDR1 and CDR2: MNHGY and SVAAGI. This CDR3 is 14 amino acids long. V was shortened by 11 bases and J by 0 bases, with 13 bases between the two germline ends. This chain's CDR3 is CAGRDTPNTGELFF. The CDR3 nucleotides read TGTGCCGGAAGGGACACCCCGAACACCGGGGAGCTGTTTTTT.

This chain links TRBV4-1 with TRBJ1-1; 7 positions agree with TRBD1. The CDR3 has 15 amino acids. CDR1 and CDR2 (germline): MGHRA, YSYEKL. V lost 4 bases and J lost 0; bases outside the gene matches: 5. This chain's CDR3 is CASSPTGTVNTEAFF. The CDR3 DNA sequence: TGCGCCAGCAGCCCGACCGGGACAGTGAACACTGAAGCTTTCTTT.

The chain uses TRBV19 and TRBJ2-5; 7 positions match TRBD1. The CDR3 loop spans 14 amino acids. After removal of 5 bases from V and 6 bases from J, the junction contained 9 bases not matched to a gene. CDR1 LNHDA and CDR2 SQIVND come from the germline V gene (reference sequence). Here the CDR3 DNA reads TGTGCCAGTAGTGGCGCTACAGGGGTTCAGACCCAGTACTTC. Translated, it gives CASSGATGVQTQYF. Complete variable domain (other parts from reference TRBV19 and TRBJ2-5): DGGITQSPKYLFRKEGQNVTLSCEQNLNHDAMYWYRQDPGQGLRLIYYSQIVNDFQKGDIAEGYSVSREKKESFPLTVTSAQKNPTAFYLCASSGATGVQTQYFGPGTRLLVL.

This chain joins TRBV4-1 and TRBJ2-2; the D gene is possibly TRBD1 (6 bases). From germline, CDR1 is MGHRA and CDR2 YSYEKL. The V and J ends lost 0 bases and 8 bases respectively, with 13 bases between them. The CDR3 totals 15 residues. In DNA, the CDR3 is TGCGCCAGCAGCCAAGATCTTGGGGGCCCGGGGGAGCTGTTTTTT. It yields the protein CASSQDLGGPGELFF.

CDR3 amino acids: CASSLGAGLSNEQFF. The CDR3 DNA reads TGTGCCAGCAGCTTAGGGGCGGGACTAAGCAATGAGCAGTTCTTC. This chain uses TRBV7-9 with TRBJ2-1; the match to TRBD2 covers 7 bases. The CDR3 is made up of 15 amino acids. With 1 base clipped from V and 6 bases from J, the junction kept 6 bases outside the gene matches. The germline CDR1 and CDR2 sequences are SEHNR and FQNEAQ (reference sequence).

The rearrangement uses TRBV29-1 and TRBJ2-2, with 9 positions matching TRBD1. Germline V gene data show CDR1 as SQVTM and CDR2 as ANQGSEA. V shed 4 bases and J 6 bases; nucleotides not matched to a gene: 6. The length of the CDR3 is 14 residues. The DNA of the CDR3 is TGCAGCGTTGGTCGGACAGGGGACGCCGGGGAGCTGTTTTTT. It specifies CSVGRTGDAGELFF.

V and J are TRBV6-5 and TRBJ1-4; 8 nucleotides align to TRBD1. The CDR3 is 15 amino acids. Germline CDR1 reads MNHEY; CDR2 reads SVGAGI. Trimming cost V 2 bases and J 6 bases; bases outside gene matches: 5. CDR3: CASSYRRGRHEKLFF. As DNA, the CDR3 is TGTGCCAGCAGTTACCGCAGGGGGCGCCATGAAAAACTGTTTTTT.

This clone was recorded a few times. V gene TRBV27 combines with J gene TRBJ2-7, with 9 nucleotides matching TRBD1. The CDR3 contains 12 residues. Germline CDR1 is MNHEY and CDR2 is SMNVEV (reference sequence). The CDR3 spells CATGQGLVKKYF. The CDR3 bases are TGTGCTACAGGACAGGGGCTTGTAAAGAAGTACTTC.

The chain joins TRBV19 to TRBJ1-1; D may be TRBD1 (6 bases). The V gene lost 11 bases and the J gene lost 0 bases, with 16 bases spanning the gap. There are 14 residues in the CDR3. CDR1 is LNHDA, CDR2 SQIVND, per germline (reference sequence). The CDR3 sequence: CASRQGLLNTEAFF. As DNA, the CDR3 is TGTGCCTCAAGGCAGGGGCTTCTGAACACTGAAGCTTTCTTT.

The V gene is TRBV6-4, the J gene TRBJ2-6; D is unresolved. The germline V and J ends were trimmed by 1 base and 0 bases, with 4 bases remaining between them. Per germline, CDR1 MRHNA and CDR2 SNTAGT. CDR3 size: 15 residues. In nucleotides, the CDR3 is TGTGCCAGCAGTGACTACAACTCTGGGGCCAACGTCCTGACTTTC. It codes for CASSDYNSGANVLTF.

The chain is built from TRBV19 and TRBJ1-5, with D unclear. Germline CDR1 LNHDA, CDR2 SQIVND (reference sequence). There are 15 residues in the CDR3. Deletions cut 4 bases from V and 2 bases from J, with 12 bases between. The CDR3 here is CASSTYYEGNQPQHF. The CDR3 region has the DNA TGTGCCAGTAGTACCTACTATGAGGGCAATCAGCCCCAGCATTTT.

The chain combines TRBV14 with TRBJ2-1; maybe TRBD2 (7 bases). Trimming left V 1 base short and J 5 bases short, with 18 bases between. Germline V gene data show CDR1 as SGHDN and CDR2 as FVKESK. The CDR3 totals 17 residues. The CDR3 bases are TGTGCCAGCAGCCAAGTCGGGGGGCCGGGTGCACACAATGAGCAGTTCTTC. Translating gives CASSQVGGPGAHNEQFF.

This clone was detected only once. The chain recombines TRBV7-9 with TRBJ2-7; TRBD1 agrees at 8 bases. Germline lookup yields CDR1 SEHNR and CDR2 FQNEAQ (reference sequence). V trimming: 6 bases; J trimming: 2 bases; junction bases outside the gene matches: 6. This CDR3 is 14 amino acids long. In DNA form, the CDR3 reads TGTGCCAGCAGGACCGCACAGGGGGCCTACGAGCAGTACTTC. As protein: CASRTAQGAYEQYF.

The J gene is TRBJ1-1, the V gene TRBV7-2; 7 bases are shared with TRBD1. This CDR3 region has 14 residues. The germline CDR1 and CDR2 sequences are SGHTA and FQGNSA. J gave up 5 bases and V 3 bases, and 6 bases lay outside the gene matches. CDR3 coding DNA: TGTGCCAGCAGCTTGTACAGGGGCGAGACTGAAGCTTTCTTT. This translates into CASSLYRGETEAFF.

The chain joins TRBV19 to TRBJ2-1; D remains ambiguous. Trimming cost V 3 bases and J 7 bases, with 7 bases left between them. CDR3 length equals 12 residues. CDR1 and CDR2 (germline): LNHDA, SQIVND (reference sequence). The CDR3 sequence: CASSMPGNEQFF. DNA of the CDR3: TGTGCCAGTAGTATGCCCGGGAATGAGCAGTTCTTC.

CDR3 sequence (DNA): TGCAGCGTTCGGACAGGGATGAACACTGAAGCTTTCTTT. It yields the protein CSVRTGMNTEAFF. The chain couples TRBV29-1 to TRBJ1-1; TRBD1 matches 8 bases. The junction had 2 bases not matched to a gene; V was cut back by 5 bases and J by 0 bases. Germline V CDR1 and CDR2: SQVTM, ANQGSEA. The CDR3 consists of 13 residues.

The chain combines TRBV30 with TRBJ1-5, with D maybe TRBD1 (5 bases). Germline V gene sequence: CDR1 GTSNPN, CDR2 SVGIG (reference sequence). This CDR3 is built from 12 residues. V was trimmed by 5 bases and J by 2 bases, leaving 7 bases between them. DNA of the CDR3: TGTGCCTGGGGCAGGGGCAATCAGCCCCAGCATTTT. Translating it yields CAWGRGNQPQHF.

This clone was recorded once. This chain uses TRBV7-6 with TRBJ2-3, with 8 nucleotides matching TRBD2. Germline V gene sequence: CDR1 SGHVS, CDR2 FNYEAQ. Losses at the gene ends were 7 bases for V and 10 bases for J; bases not matched to a gene: 7. The CDR3 totals 12 residues. CDR3 DNA: TGTGCCAGCACCCTTGCGGGGGGATCGCAGTATTTT. Amino acid sequence: CASTLAGGSQYF. Variable domain in full (rest from reference TRBV7-6 and TRBJ2-3): GAGVSQSPRYKVTKRGQDVALRCDPISGHVSLYWYRQALGQGPEFLTYFNYEAQQDKSGLPNDRFSAERPEGSISTLTIQRTEQRDSAMYRCASTLAGGSQYFGPGTRLTVL.

This rearrangement joins TRBV6-5 to TRBJ2-3, with 10 bases matching TRBD1. The junction had 4 bases not matched to a gene; V was cut back by 6 bases and J by 4 bases. The germline V gene has CDR1 MNHEY and CDR2 SVGAGI. CDR3 length: 14 residues. The CDR3 sequence: CASSADRGADTQYF. The CDR3, as DNA: TGTGCCAGCAGCGCGGACAGGGGGGCAGATACGCAGTATTTT.

The genes are TRBV2 and TRBJ1-1, with 8 nucleotides matching TRBD1. This CDR3 has 15 amino acids. Unmatched junction bases numbered 6, after V lost 5 bases and J lost 1 base. Germline CDR1 reads SNHLY; CDR2 reads FYNNEI. CDR3 protein: CASSLQGVGNTEAFF. The CDR3 nucleotides are TGTGCCAGCAGTTTACAGGGGGTCGGGAACACTGAAGCTTTCTTT.

This rearrangement joins TRBV7-2 to TRBJ1-5, with a weak D call TRBD1 (6 bases). The CDR3 contains 15 residues. The germline V gene encodes CDR1 SGHTA and CDR2 FQGNSA. Trimming left V 5 bases short and J 3 bases short, with 14 bases between. The CDR3, as DNA: TGTGCCAGCAGCGCACAGGGTAGGATCAATCAGCCCCAGCATTTT. Its protein is CASSAQGRINQPQHF.

The gene calls are TRBV7-6 and TRBJ2-7; 13 bases map to TRBD2. With 1 base clipped from V and 6 bases from J, the junction kept 12 bases outside the gene matches. From germline, CDR1 is SGHVS and CDR2 FNYEAQ. The CDR3 extends over 18 amino acids. This CDR3 is CASSLELAGGASLGEQYF. Here the CDR3 DNA reads TGTGCCAGCAGCTTAGAACTAGCGGGGGGGGCCTCTCTGGGCGAGCAGTACTTC.

In regard to this clone: The sample has other DNA sequences that encode this CDR3 too. This chain uses TRBV29-1 with TRBJ2-7, with 7 bases aligning to TRBD1. V was pared by 8 bases and J by 0 bases, with 7 bases of the junction left unmatched. The CDR3 runs 13 residues. Germline V gene data show CDR1 as SQVTM and CDR2 as ANQGSEA. For the CDR3, the DNA is TGCAGCCGTGGACAGGACATCTCCTACGAGCAGTACTTC. It is translated as CSRGQDISYEQYF.